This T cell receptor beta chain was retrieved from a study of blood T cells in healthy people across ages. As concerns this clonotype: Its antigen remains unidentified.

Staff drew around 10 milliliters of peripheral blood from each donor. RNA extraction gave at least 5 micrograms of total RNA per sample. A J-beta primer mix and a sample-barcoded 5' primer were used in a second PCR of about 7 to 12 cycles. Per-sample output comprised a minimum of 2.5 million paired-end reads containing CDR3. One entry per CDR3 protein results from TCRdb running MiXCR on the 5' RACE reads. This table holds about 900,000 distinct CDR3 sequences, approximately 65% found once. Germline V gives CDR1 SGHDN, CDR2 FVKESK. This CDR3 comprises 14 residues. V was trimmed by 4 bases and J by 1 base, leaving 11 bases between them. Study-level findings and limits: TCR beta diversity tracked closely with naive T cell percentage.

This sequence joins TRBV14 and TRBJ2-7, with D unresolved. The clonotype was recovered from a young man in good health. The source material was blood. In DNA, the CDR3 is TGTGCCAGCAGCCCGAACGACGGATCCTACGAGCAGTACTTC. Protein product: CASSPNDGSYEQYF.